This is a list of T cell receptor beta chains from one sample in a study of T cell responses to AZD1222 COVID-19 vaccine. TCRdb's table, derived via immunoSEQ multiplex PCR, lists solely in-frame clones and lacks some. This sample has 85,000 to 100,000 clones; more than 90% occur once, and the top ten carry about 13%. The source material was peripheral blood, sampled on day 0 of AZD1222 vaccination. Receptors were obtained from an adult in good health. Both conserved end residues are part of each CDR3. The D gene is left open where the match is weak. The size field is filled for only some rows; it gives once, few, many or a size class.

size | D | J | V | CDR3 | DNA
NA | NA | TRBJ2-3 | TRBV7-3 | CASSYGARGHADTQYF | TGTGCCAGCAGCTACGGAGCGAGAGGCCACGCAGATACGCAGTATTTT
NA | NA | TRBJ1-1 | TRBV9 | CASSVEARDTEAFF | TGTGCCAGCAGCGTAGAAGCCAGGGACACTGAAGCTTTCTTT
NA | TRBD1 | TRBJ1-1 | TRBV7-6 | CASSTPQGAITEAFF | TGTGCCAGCAGCACCCCACAGGGGGCCATCACTGAAGCTTTCTTT
NA | NA | TRBJ1-6 | TRBV11-2 | CASSITGNYNSPLHF | TGTGCCAGCAGCATAACAGGGAACTATAATTCACCCCTCCACTTT
NA | TRBD2 | TRBJ2-1 | TRBV27 | CASGFLSGSTYNEQFF | TGTGCCAGCGGTTTCCTTAGCGGGAGTACCTACAATGAGCAGTTCTTC
once | TRBD1 | TRBJ1-5 | TRBV3-1/TRBV3-2 | CASSQDFGQGNQPQHF | TGTGCCAGCAGCCAAGATTTCGGACAGGGCAATCAGCCCCAGCATTTT
NA | NA | TRBJ1-6 | TRBV11-2 | CASSLGTPLHF | TGTGCCAGCAGCTTAGGTACACCCCTCCACTTT
NA | NA | TRBJ1-2 | TRBV7-8 | CASSLGTSSGYTF | TGTGCCAGCAGCCTAGGGACTTCTTCGGGCTACACCTTC
NA | NA | TRBJ2-3 | TRBV18 | CASSRQTTDTQYF | TGTGCCAGCTCTCGGCAAACCACAGATACGCAGTATTTT
once | NA | TRBJ2-1 | TRBV30 | CAWSMSEQFF | TGTGCCTGGAGTATGAGCGAGCAGTTCTTC